The rows below give T cell receptor beta chains drawn from one sample of a study of T cell repertoires in cytomegalovirus infection. TCRdb re-derived calls from the reads in MiXCR, one entry per CDR3 protein. This sample has roughly 320,000 distinct CDR3 sequences, with roughly a tenth found just once. Sequencing used PBMCs. These receptors were collected from a human donor in good health (CMV status not recorded). Some clones in this sample may be carry-over from other donors' samples. Both conserved end residues are part of each CDR3. The order of the fields is CDR3 DNA, CDR3 protein, V gene, J gene, D gene, clone size. The D gene is left open where the match is weak. Clone size is given for some rows only: seen once, a few or many times, or a class if the clone is expanded.

TGCGCCAGCAGCTTCACACAGTCCTACGAGCAGTACTTC	CASSFTQSYEQYF	TRBV5-1	TRBJ2-7	-	many
TGTGCCAGCAGCTTGATGGGGGATTTGAACACTGAAGCTTTCTTT	CASSLMGDLNTEAFF	TRBV5-5	TRBJ1-1	-	many
TGCGCCAGCAGCTTGGCGTCTAGCGGGGTTGGCGAGCAGTACTTC	CASSLASSGVGEQYF	TRBV5-1	TRBJ2-7	TRBD2	many
TGTGCCAGCAGCCCCCAGACCGGGGGGCATAGCTCCTACGAGCAGTACTTC	CASSPQTGGHSSYEQYF	TRBV14	TRBJ2-7	-	many
TGTGCCAGCAGCCAACCGGGACAGGGGGCGAGGACCGGGGAGCTGTTTTTT	CASSQPGQGARTGELFF	TRBV4-2	TRBJ2-2	TRBD1	many
TGTGCCAGCAGCCCGAGGAGTCCCGCGAAGTTCTTC	CASSPRSPAKFF	TRBV7-2	TRBJ2-1	-	many
TGTGCCAGCAGCTTTTGGGGGGACAGTAAAGGCCTTAACTATGGCTACACCTTC	CASSFWGDSKGLNYGYTF	TRBV5-6	TRBJ1-2	TRBD1	many
TGCGCCAGCAGCTTCAACATGGACAGGCGAGAGCTGTTTTTT	CASSFNMDRRELFF	TRBV5-1	TRBJ2-2	TRBD1	many
TGTGCCAGCAGTTTCGGCGGACGGGTAGGGACTGAAGCTTTCTTT	CASSFGGRVGTEAFF	TRBV6-1	TRBJ1-1	-	many
TGTGCCAGCCACTCCGGGTTTTATGGCTACACCTTC	CASHSGFYGYTF	TRBV19	TRBJ1-2	-	-
TGTGCCAGCAGCCCGATGGAGGCCTACAATGAGCAGTTCTTC	CASSPMEAYNEQFF	TRBV7-2	TRBJ2-1	-	many
TGTGCCAGTAGTACCGGGACAGGGAAGTCTTACCGGGAGCTGTTTTTT	CASSTGTGKSYRELFF	TRBV19	TRBJ2-2	TRBD1	few
TGCAGTGCTTTCCGGGACAGGGTATCCTACGAGCAGTACTTC	CSAFRDRVSYEQYF	TRBV20-1	TRBJ2-7	TRBD1	many
TGCAGTGCTACCCTGACAGGGGTCAATCAGCCCCAGCATTTT	CSATLTGVNQPQHF	TRBV20-1	TRBJ1-5	TRBD1	few
TGTGCCAGCAGTCCTCGGGACAGACTTAACTATGGCTACACCTTC	CASSPRDRLNYGYTF	TRBV25-1	TRBJ1-2	TRBD1	many
TGCGCCAGCAGTCAAATGGTTGTGCTGAGACAGGACCTTCTCGGGGAGCTGTTTTTT	CASSQMVVLRQDLLGELFF	TRBV23-1	TRBJ2-2	-	few
TGTGCCACCAGCAGATCGGGGACAGGCCATGTGGGCTACACCTTC	CATSRSGTGHVGYTF	TRBV15	TRBJ1-2	TRBD1	many
TGCAGTGCTGTCCCGGGACAGGCTAATGAAAAACTGTTTTTT	CSAVPGQANEKLFF	TRBV20-1	TRBJ1-4	TRBD1	-
TGTGCCAGCAGTCCCACCGGCGGGGGGCGGGGAGATACGCAGTATTTT	CASSPTGGGRGDTQYF	TRBV7-3	TRBJ2-3	TRBD2	many
TGTGCCAGCAGGGCCGATGGGTTGGTGAATTCACCCCTCCACTTT	CASRADGLVNSPLHF	TRBV12-3/TRBV12-4	TRBJ1-6	-	many
TGCAGCGTTGAGGGATCCAGAAACATTCAGTACTTC	CSVEGSRNIQYF	TRBV29-1	TRBJ2-4	-	few
TGTGCCAGCGGAGGGGGCACCTATAATTCACCCCTCCACTTT	CASGGGTYNSPLHF	TRBV7-9	TRBJ1-6	TRBD1	many
TGCGCCAGCAGCCCCCAGGACACCTCGAACACTGAAGCTTTCTTT	CASSPQDTSNTEAFF	TRBV4-1	TRBJ1-1	-	few
TGTGCCAGCAGCACCCGACGAGGGGAGAGCACAGATACGCAGTATTTT	CASSTRRGESTDTQYF	TRBV7-2	TRBJ2-3	-	many
TGTGCCAGCAGCCACGACAGGGACTTCCTCTATGGCTACACCTTC	CASSHDRDFLYGYTF	TRBV7-2	TRBJ1-2	TRBD1	many
TGCAGTGCTGCCTCCTGGGGAAATGAGCAGTTCTTC	CSAASWGNEQFF	TRBV20-1	TRBJ2-1	-	-
TGTGCCAGCAGTGATGCGGCGGCAGATACGCAGTATTTT	CASSDAAADTQYF	TRBV2	TRBJ2-3	-	-
TGCAGTGCCCGGGGGGGACTAGCGGGGAGGACCGGGGAGCTGTTTTTT	CSARGGLAGRTGELFF	TRBV20-1	TRBJ2-2	TRBD2	many
TGTGCCAGCAGGTCATACTACGAGCAGTACTTC	CASRSYYEQYF	TRBV4-2	TRBJ2-7	-	many
TGTGCCAGCAGCCGCGGGACAGTCAACACCGGGGAGCTGTTTTTT	CASSRGTVNTGELFF	TRBV12-3/TRBV12-4	TRBJ2-2	-	many
TGTGCCAGCGGACACAGCGGGGACACCTTC	CASGHSGDTF	TRBV28	TRBJ1-2	-	many
TGCAGTGCCCCAACGGGAAGCACAGATACGCAGTATTTT	CSAPTGSTDTQYF	TRBV20-1	TRBJ2-3	-	-
TGTGCCAGCACCCCGGACGGGAACACTGAAGCTTTCTTT	CASTPDGNTEAFF	TRBV28	TRBJ1-1	-	many
TGTGCCGTCTACGGGGCTTGGGGCTACACCTTC	CAVYGAWGYTF	TRBV7-2	TRBJ1-2	-	many
TGTGCCAGCAGTTTAAGGAAGGGGCTCTACAATGAGCAGTTCTTC	CASSLRKGLYNEQFF	TRBV12-3/TRBV12-4	TRBJ2-1	-	-
TGTGCCAGCAGTACTCTAGCGGGCCCCAATGAGCAGTTCTTC	CASSTLAGPNEQFF	TRBV6-5	TRBJ2-1	TRBD2	many
TGCAGTGCAGTGGACGGGGGCAGCTCCTACAATGAGCAGTTCTTC	CSAVDGGSSYNEQFF	TRBV20-1	TRBJ2-1	-	-
TGCAGCGTTGAAGAGGCTCGCACAGATACGCAGTATTTT	CSVEEARTDTQYF	TRBV29-1	TRBJ2-3	-	few
TGCAGCGTTGGTGGCAGGGTGACGGAGACCCAGTACTTC	CSVGGRVTETQYF	TRBV29-1	TRBJ2-5	-	few
TGTGCCAGCTCACCACCGAGGACTGTCAGGGATGAGCAGTTCTTC	CASSPPRTVRDEQFF	TRBV18	TRBJ2-1	-	-
TGTGCCAGCAGTTCCCCGGGACAGCGGACATGGGGGGCCGGGGAGCTGTTTTTT	CASSSPGQRTWGAGELFF	TRBV28	TRBJ2-2	-	many
TGCAGTGCTATCGGGACTTACAATGAAAAACTGTTTTTT	CSAIGTYNEKLFF	TRBV20-1	TRBJ1-4	-	many
TGTGCCAGCAGTTTATCGGGACTAGCGGCGTCCTACAATGAGCAGTTCTTC	CASSLSGLAASYNEQFF	TRBV28	TRBJ2-1	TRBD2	many
TGTGCCAGCAGTGTTGCCTCCGGGGCCTCCTTTGGCTACACCTTC	CASSVASGASFGYTF	TRBV28	TRBJ1-2	-	many
TGTGCCAGCAGCTCCCTGGACAGGGGGCGGAATGGCTACACCTTC	CASSSLDRGRNGYTF	TRBV7-2	TRBJ1-2	TRBD1	many
TGTGCCAGCAGCCCGACAGGTCAGGACGAGCAGTACTTC	CASSPTGQDEQYF	TRBV7-9	TRBJ2-7	-	many
TGTGCCAGCAAAATAACAGGGCCCAACACTGAAGCTTTCTTT	CASKITGPNTEAFF	TRBV7-4	TRBJ1-1	-	-
TGTGCCAGCAGCACATCCGGGAAGAATTATCAGCCCCAGCATTTT	CASSTSGKNYQPQHF	TRBV7-2	TRBJ1-5	-	many
TGTGCCAGCAGCCCCGACCAAGTACCCGGGGAGCTGTTTTTT	CASSPDQVPGELFF	TRBV12-3/TRBV12-4	TRBJ2-2	-	-
TGTGCCAGCAGTTTACTAGGGGCGCTCAATGAGCAGTTCTTC	CASSLLGALNEQFF	TRBV27	TRBJ2-1	-	few
TGTGCCAGCTCGACCGGGGGCTCGGATCAGCCCCAGCATTTT	CASSTGGSDQPQHF	TRBV18	TRBJ1-5	-	few
TGTGCCAGCAAACGGGGGAGACCCTACAATGAGCAGTTCTTC	CASKRGRPYNEQFF	TRBV2	TRBJ2-1	-	few
TGTGCCAGTAGTATTAAATTCTGGGAAGGGTCGAACACCGGGGAGCTGTTTTTT	CASSIKFWEGSNTGELFF	TRBV19	TRBJ2-2	-	few
TGTGCCAGTAGTATCTGGGCCGAGGTTGGCTATGGCTACACCTTC	CASSIWAEVGYGYTF	TRBV19	TRBJ1-2	-	many
TGTGCCAGCAGGGGGACAGGGGGCGTTACCGGGGAGCTGTTTTTT	CASRGTGGVTGELFF	TRBV28	TRBJ2-2	TRBD1	many